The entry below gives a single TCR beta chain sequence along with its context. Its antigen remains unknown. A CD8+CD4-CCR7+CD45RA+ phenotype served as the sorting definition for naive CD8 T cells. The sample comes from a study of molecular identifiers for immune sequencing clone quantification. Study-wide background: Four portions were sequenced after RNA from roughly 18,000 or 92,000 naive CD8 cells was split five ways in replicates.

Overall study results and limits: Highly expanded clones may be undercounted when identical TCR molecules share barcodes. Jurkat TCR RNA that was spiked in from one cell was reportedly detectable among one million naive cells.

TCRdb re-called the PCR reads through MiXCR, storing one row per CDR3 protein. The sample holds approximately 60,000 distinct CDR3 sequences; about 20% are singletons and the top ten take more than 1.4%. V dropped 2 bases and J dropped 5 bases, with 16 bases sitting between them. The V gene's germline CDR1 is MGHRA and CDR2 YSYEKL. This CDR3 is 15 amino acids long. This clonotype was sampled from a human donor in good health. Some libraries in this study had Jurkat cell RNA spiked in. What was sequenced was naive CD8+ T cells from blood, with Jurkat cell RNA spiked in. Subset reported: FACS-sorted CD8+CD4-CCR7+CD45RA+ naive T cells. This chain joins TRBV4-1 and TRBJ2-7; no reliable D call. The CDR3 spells CASSQSERLLDEQYF. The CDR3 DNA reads TGCGCCAGCAGCCAATCGGAACGGCTCCTTGACGAGCAGTACTTC.